This TCR beta chain is drawn from a study of T cells in Graves' hyperthyroidism and ophthalmopathy. Germline V CDR1 and CDR2: LNHDA, SQIVND (reference sequence). V lost 7 bases to trimming and J lost 6 bases, with 19 bases between them. The length of the CDR3 is 14 residues. This sample holds PBMCs from roughly 10 ml fresh peripheral blood. This clonotype was counted ten times or more. Amplified TCR beta CDR3 regions derived from RNA transcripts. The primer set for the first-round RT-PCR of the TCR CDR3 was HTBI. One entry per CDR3 protein results from TCRdb running MiXCR on the multiplex PCR reads. There are about 96,000 distinct CDR3 sequences in the sample; 51% occur only once, and less than 30% lies in the top ten.

This clonotype originated in a woman in her forties with Graves' hyperthyroidism. The chain employs TRBV19 and TRBJ2-7; D gene unclear. Sequenced sample: blood. Here the CDR3 DNA reads TGTGCCAGTAAGGATTGGCTTCATTCCCCCGAGCAGTACTTC. Its translation: CASKDWLHSPEQYF.